This is a list of T cell receptor beta chains from one sample in a study of blood T cell repertoires in COVID-19. Only in-frame clones appear in the TCRdb table, and some are missing; sequencing was by immunoSEQ multiplex PCR. The table shows around 330,000 clones, with around 88% occurring only once. Input material: peripheral blood. These receptors were collected from a woman aged 25 to 39 with COVID-19, enrolled during active disease. Both conserved end residues are part of each CDR3. A D gene is named only where the DNA matches it firmly. Clone sizes are given selectively: once, few, many, or a class where the clone is expanded.

v_call	d_call	clone_size	j_call	cdr3_aa	cdr3_nt
TRBV5-5	-	-	TRBJ1-5	CASSLGGDKTLKPQHF	TGTGCCAGCAGCTTGGGGGGCGACAAAACCCTCAAGCCCCAGCATTTT
TRBV15	TRBD1	-	TRBJ1-1	CATSSGTGIMNTEAFF	TGTGCCACCAGCAGCGGGACAGGAATTATGAACACTGAAGCTTTCTTT
TRBV7-9	-	-	TRBJ2-2	CASSSSLRTTGNGELFF	TGTGCCAGCAGCTCTTCACTGAGGACAACTGGTAACGGGGAGCTGTTTTTT
TRBV29-1	-	-	TRBJ1-2	CSVEELGSGNYGYTF	TGCAGCGTTGAAGAGTTGGGATCAGGGAACTATGGCTACACCTTC
TRBV6-5	-	-	TRBJ1-2	CASSQTREGGAGYTF	TGTGCCAGCAGTCAAACGAGGGAGGGGGGCGCAGGCTACACCTTC
TRBV19	-	-	TRBJ2-4	CASSIAATLPERDIQYF	TGTGCCAGTAGTATAGCAGCAACCCTCCCGGAGAGGGACATTCAGTACTTC
TRBV5-6	TRBD2	-	TRBJ2-5	CASSLLILAGERGETQYF	TGTGCCAGCAGCTTACTTATTCTAGCGGGGGAAAGAGGAGAGACCCAGTACTTC
TRBV2	-	-	TRBJ2-1	CASTKNREAYNEQFF	TGTGCCAGCACTAAAAACAGGGAAGCCTACAATGAGCAGTTCTTC
TRBV2	TRBD1	-	TRBJ1-2	CASRGRGLRGYTF	TGTGCCAGCAGGGGAAGGGGGCTGCGGGGCTACACCTTC
TRBV7-2	-	-	TRBJ2-1	CASSPFQNEQFF	TGTGCCAGCAGCCCTTTCCAGAATGAGCAGTTCTTC
TRBV6-6	-	many	TRBJ1-1	CGSGSPNTEAFF	TGTGGAAGTGGCAGTCCGAACACTGAAGCTTTCTTT
TRBV5-6	TRBD1	-	TRBJ1-5	CASSLGTGYQPQHF	TGTGCCAGCAGCTTGGGGACAGGGTATCAGCCCCAGCATTTT
TRBV19	TRBD2	-	TRBJ2-1	CASRLGTRGIYEQFF	TGTGCCAGTAGACTCGGGACTAGGGGGATCTATGAGCAGTTCTTC
TRBV7-9	-	-	TRBJ2-1	CASSSPAPGVEQFF	TGTGCCAGCAGCTCGCCCGCCCCCGGGGTTGAGCAGTTCTTC
TRBV10-1	TRBD1	once	TRBJ1-1	CASSSAYRGRSDTEAFF	TGCGCCAGCAGTTCAGCCTACAGGGGGCGGTCGGACACTGAAGCTTTCTTT
TRBV9	TRBD2	few	TRBJ2-3	CASSVQRGSYGSTDTQYF	TGTGCCAGCAGCGTTCAGCGGGGGTCCTATGGAAGCACAGATACGCAGTATTTT
TRBV7-2	TRBD1	-	TRBJ2-7	CASSTYRDREQYF	TGTGCCAGCAGCACGTACCGGGACAGGGAGCAGTACTTC
TRBV11-1	-	-	TRBJ1-1	CASSLAGNTEAFF	TGTGCCAGCAGCTTAGCCGGGAACACTGAAGCTTTCTTT
TRBV4-3	-	-	TRBJ1-2	CASSQDRGALGYGYTF	TGCGCCAGCAGCCAAGATCGGGGGGCCTTGGGGTATGGCTACACCTTC
TRBV19	TRBD1	-	TRBJ2-7	CASSTGTGSQGQYF	TGTGCCAGTAGTACCGGGACAGGGTCTCAGGGGCAGTACTTC
TRBV5-5	-	-	TRBJ2-7	CASSLAFRYEQYF	TGTGCCAGCAGCTTGGCCTTCCGCTACGAGCAGTACTTC
TRBV2	-	-	TRBJ1-2	CASSVFPGDGYTF	TGTGCCAGCAGTGTTTTTCCCGGGGATGGCTACACCTTC
TRBV9	-	few	TRBJ2-1	CASGGSNEQFF	TGTGCCAGCGGGGGGTCAAATGAGCAGTTCTTC
TRBV7-8	-	-	TRBJ2-3	CASSLSRGWSADTQYF	TGTGCCAGCAGCCTTTCGCGGGGCTGGAGTGCAGATACGCAGTATTTT
TRBV9	-	once	TRBJ2-7	CASSVTGRSYEQYF	TGTGCCAGCAGCGTTACAGGGAGATCCTACGAGCAGTACTTC
TRBV5-1	TRBD1	-	TRBJ2-5	CASSLGMGTGGETQYF	TGCGCCAGCAGCTTGGGGATGGGGACAGGGGGAGAGACCCAGTACTTC
TRBV18	TRBD1	-	TRBJ1-2	CASSPLRDSSNYGYTF	TGTGCCAGCTCACCGCTTCGGGACAGCTCTAACTATGGCTACACCTTC
TRBV19	-	few	TRBJ1-3	CASSPARQSTISGNTIYF	TGTGCCAGTAGTCCGGCAAGACAGTCCACCATCTCTGGAAACACCATATATTTT
TRBV6-6	-	-	TRBJ1-1	CASSYSLTNRAFF	TGTGCCAGCAGTTACTCGTTGACTAATCGGGCTTTCTTT
TRBV15	-	-	TRBJ1-2	CATSRQSNYGYTF	TGTGCCACCAGCAGACAGTCTAACTATGGCTACACCTTC
TRBV7-8	-	-	TRBJ1-4	CASSLASRVNEKLFF	TGTGCCAGCAGCTTAGCATCCCGAGTTAATGAAAAACTGTTTTTT
TRBV20-1	-	-	TRBJ1-1	CSAGATVGAFF	TGCAGTGCTGGGGCCACAGTAGGAGCTTTCTTT
TRBV9	-	once	TRBJ1-4	CASSVAGANEELFF	TGTGCCAGCAGCGTAGCAGGGGCTAATGAGGAACTGTTTTTT
TRBV18	TRBD1	-	TRBJ1-2	CASSPPEQGVYGYTF	TGTGCCAGCTCACCACCGGAGCAGGGGGTATATGGCTACACCTTC
TRBV4-3	TRBD1	-	TRBJ1-4	CASSQVGQGAQGEKLFF	TGCGCCAGCAGCCAAGTGGGACAGGGGGCGCAGGGTGAAAAACTGTTTTTT
TRBV3-1/TRBV3-2	TRBD1	-	TRBJ1-6	CASSQEGQGNSPLHF	TGTGCCAGCAGCCAAGAGGGACAGGGTAATTCACCCCTCCACTTT